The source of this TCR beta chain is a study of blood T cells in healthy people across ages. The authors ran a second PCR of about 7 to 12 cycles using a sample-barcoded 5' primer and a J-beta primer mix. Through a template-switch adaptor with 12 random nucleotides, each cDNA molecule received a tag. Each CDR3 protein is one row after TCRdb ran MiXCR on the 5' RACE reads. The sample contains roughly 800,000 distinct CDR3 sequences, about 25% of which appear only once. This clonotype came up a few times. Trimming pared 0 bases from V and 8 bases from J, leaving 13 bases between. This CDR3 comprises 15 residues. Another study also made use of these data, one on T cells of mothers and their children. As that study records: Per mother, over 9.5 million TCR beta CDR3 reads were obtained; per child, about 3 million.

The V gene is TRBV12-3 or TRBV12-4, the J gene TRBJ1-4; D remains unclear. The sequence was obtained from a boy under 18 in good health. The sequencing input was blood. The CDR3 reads CASSLAGWPREKLFF. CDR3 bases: TGTGCCAGCAGTTTAGCTGGCTGGCCCAGGGAAAAACTGTTTTTT.